These 7 T cell receptor beta chains came from one sample sequenced in a study of identical twins. MiXCR was run by TCRdb on the 5' RACE reads, yielding one entry per CDR3 protein. The data hold around 340,000 distinct CDR3 sequences, with roughly an eighth observed a single time. These same data were also listed under a study on yellow fever vaccine responses in identical twins.

Sequenced input: CD8+ T cells sorted from blood. The receptors stem from a woman under 30 in good health.

V is TRBV25-1 and J is TRBJ1-2; a possible D gene is TRBD1 (6 bases). The CDR3 totals 15 residues. Germline V lookup: CDR1 MGHDK, CDR2 SYGVNS. Trimming removed 4 bases at V and 2 bases at J, with 14 bases between. Written as DNA, the CDR3 is TGTGCCAGCAGTGGGGAGGACAGACAGAACTATGGCTACACCTTC. Translation: CASSGEDRQNYGYTF.

This rearrangement joins TRBV7-9 to TRBJ1-4; maybe TRBD1 (5 bases). The CDR3 length is 14 residues. Germline CDR1 SEHNR, CDR2 FQNEAQ (reference sequence). The V end was cut by 8 bases, the J end by 3 bases, with 13 bases between. Here the CDR3 reads CASHNAGPNEKLFF. CDR3 DNA: TGTGCCAGCCATAACGCGGGACCTAATGAAAAACTGTTTTTT. Using reference TRBV7-9 and TRBJ1-4 for the parts outside the CDR3, the full variable domain is DTGVSQNPRHKITKRGQNVTFRCDPISEHNRLYWYRQTLGQGPEFLTYFQNEAQLEKSRLLSDRFSAERPKGSFSTLEIQRTEQGDSAMYLCASHNAGPNEKLFFGSGTQLSVL.

This clonotype occurred a few times. V is TRBV4-1 and J is TRBJ2-3; no reliable D call. CDR1 is MGHRA and CDR2 is YSYEKL in the germline V gene. The CDR3 has 12 residues. Trimming left V 2 bases short and J 4 bases short, with 4 bases between. The CDR3 DNA sequence: TGCGCCAGCAGCCAAAGATCAGATACGCAGTATTTT. It codes for CASSQRSDTQYF.

This clonotype turned up a few times. Germline and junction disagree at one end, which may indicate a read error. In DNA, the CDR3 is TGCTGTGCTAGCCACATGACTAGCGGGAGCACAGATACGCAGTATTTT. It specifies CCASHMTSGSTDTQYF. This rearrangement joins TRBV20-1 to TRBJ2-3; 10 bases line up with TRBD2. This CDR3 has 16 amino acids. Germline V CDR1 and CDR2: DFQATT, SNEGSKA (reference sequence).

The chain carries TRBV10-2 and TRBJ2-2, with D possibly matching TRBD1 (6 bases). The V gene's germline CDR1 is WSHSY and CDR2 SAAADI. This CDR3 is 16 amino acids long. Trimming removed 6 bases at V and 0 bases at J, with 14 bases between. Here the CDR3 reads CASSATGHANTGELFF. As DNA, the CDR3 is TGCGCCAGCAGCGCAACGGGACACGCGAACACCGGGGAGCTGTTTTTT.

This chain links TRBV7-9 with TRBJ2-3; the D gene is possibly TRBD1 (5 bases). There are 15 residues in the CDR3. V was shortened by 4 bases and J by 5 bases, with 16 bases between the two germline ends. Germline CDR1 SEHNR, CDR2 FQNEAQ (reference sequence). In DNA, the CDR3 is TGTGCCAGCAGCTCCCGAAACCAAGGGGAAGATACGCAGTATTTT. It codes for CASSSRNQGEDTQYF. Combining the CDR3 with reference TRBV7-9 and TRBJ2-3 gives the whole variable domain DTGVSQNPRHKITKRGQNVTFRCDPISEHNRLYWYRQTLGQGPEFLTYFQNEAQLEKSRLLSDRFSAERPKGSFSTLEIQRTEQGDSAMYLCASSSRNQGEDTQYFGPGTRLTVL.

This clonotype showed up many times. The chain carries TRBV7-8 and TRBJ2-3; weak D call: TRBD2 (5 bases). The CDR3 consists of 19 residues. Germline assignment: CDR1 SGHVS and CDR2 FQNEAQ. The ends were cut back, 6 bases at V and 5 bases at J, with 30 bases in the middle. CDR3 sequence (DNA): TGTGCCAGCAGGTCCCACCTTAGTCGAGCGGAGAAGAAGGGAGATACGCAGTATTTT. Translation gives CASRSHLSRAEKKGDTQYF.